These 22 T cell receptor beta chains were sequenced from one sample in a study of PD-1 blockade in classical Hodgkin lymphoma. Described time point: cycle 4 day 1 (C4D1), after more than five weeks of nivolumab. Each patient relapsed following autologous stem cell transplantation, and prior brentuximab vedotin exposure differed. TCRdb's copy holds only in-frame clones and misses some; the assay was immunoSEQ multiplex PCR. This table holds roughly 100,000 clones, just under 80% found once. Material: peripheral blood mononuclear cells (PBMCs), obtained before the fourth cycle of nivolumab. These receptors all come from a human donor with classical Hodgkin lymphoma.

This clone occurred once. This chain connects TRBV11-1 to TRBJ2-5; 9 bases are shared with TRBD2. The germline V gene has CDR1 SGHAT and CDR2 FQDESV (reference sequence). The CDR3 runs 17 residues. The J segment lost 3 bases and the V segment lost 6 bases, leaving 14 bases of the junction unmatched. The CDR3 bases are TGTGCCAGCAGAGTTAAGCCGGGACTAGCTTATGAAGAGACCCAGTACTTC. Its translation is CASRVKPGLAYEETQYF.

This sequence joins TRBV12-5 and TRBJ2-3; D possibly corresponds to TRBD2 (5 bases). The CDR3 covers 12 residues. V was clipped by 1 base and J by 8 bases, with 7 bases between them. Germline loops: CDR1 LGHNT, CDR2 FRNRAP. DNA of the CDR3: TGTGCTAGTGGTTTGGAGCGGTTTACGCAGTATTTT. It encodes CASGLERFTQYF.

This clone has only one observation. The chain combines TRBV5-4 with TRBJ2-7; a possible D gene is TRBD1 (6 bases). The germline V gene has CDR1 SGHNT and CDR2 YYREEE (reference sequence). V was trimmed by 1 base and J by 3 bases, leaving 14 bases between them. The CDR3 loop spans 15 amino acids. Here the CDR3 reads CASSLSSGQLYEQYF. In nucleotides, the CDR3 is TGTGCCAGCAGCTTGAGTTCGGGACAACTCTACGAGCAGTACTTC.

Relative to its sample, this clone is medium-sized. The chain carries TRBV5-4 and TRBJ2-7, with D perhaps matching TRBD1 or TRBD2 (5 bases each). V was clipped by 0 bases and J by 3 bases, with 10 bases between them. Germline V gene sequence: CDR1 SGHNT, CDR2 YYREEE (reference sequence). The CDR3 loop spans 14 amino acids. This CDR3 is CASSLVGRHYEQYF. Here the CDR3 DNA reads TGTGCCAGCAGCTTGGTGGGACGGCACTACGAGCAGTACTTC.

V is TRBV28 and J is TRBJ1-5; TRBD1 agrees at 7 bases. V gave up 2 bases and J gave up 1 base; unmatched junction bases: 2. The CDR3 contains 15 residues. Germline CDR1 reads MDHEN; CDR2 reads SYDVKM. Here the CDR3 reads CASSLRRGSNQPQHF. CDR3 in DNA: TGTGCCAGCAGTTTACGCAGGGGGAGCAATCAGCCCCAGCATTTT.

CDR3 protein: CASSLSLSRGRNQPQHF. CDR3 in DNA: TGTGCCAGCAGCTTAAGTCTCTCGAGGGGGAGGAATCAGCCCCAGCATTTT. The V gene is TRBV7-9, the J gene TRBJ1-5, with a tentative D call TRBD1 (6 bases). V dropped 2 bases and J dropped 4 bases, with 18 bases sitting between them. The germline V gene has CDR1 SEHNR and CDR2 FQNEAQ (reference sequence). The CDR3 totals 17 residues.

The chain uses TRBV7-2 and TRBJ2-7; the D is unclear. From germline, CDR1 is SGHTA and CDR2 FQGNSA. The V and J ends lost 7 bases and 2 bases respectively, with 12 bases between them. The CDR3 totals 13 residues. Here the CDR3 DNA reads TGTGCCAGCACCGAAGCTAGAACCTACGAGCAGTACTTC. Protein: CASTEARTYEQYF. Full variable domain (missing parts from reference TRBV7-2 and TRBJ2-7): GAGVSQSPSNKVTEKGKDVELRCDPISGHTALYWYRQSLGQGLEFLIYFQGNSAPDKSGLPSDRFSAERTGGSVSTLTIQRTQQEDSAVYLCASTEARTYEQYFGPGTRLTVT.

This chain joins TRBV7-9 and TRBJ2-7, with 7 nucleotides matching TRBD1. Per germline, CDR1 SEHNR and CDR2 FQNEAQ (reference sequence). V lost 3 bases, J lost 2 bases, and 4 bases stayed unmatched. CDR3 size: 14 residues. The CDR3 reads CASSLTGNPYEQYF. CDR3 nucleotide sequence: TGTGCCAGCAGCTTGACAGGGAACCCCTACGAGCAGTACTTC.

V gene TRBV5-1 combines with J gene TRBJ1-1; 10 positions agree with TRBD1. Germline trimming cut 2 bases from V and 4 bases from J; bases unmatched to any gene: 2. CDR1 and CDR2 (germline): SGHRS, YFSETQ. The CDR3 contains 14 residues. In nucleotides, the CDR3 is TGCGCCAGCAGCTTTTGGACAGGGGGCACTGAAGCTTTCTTT. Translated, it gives CASSFWTGGTEAFF. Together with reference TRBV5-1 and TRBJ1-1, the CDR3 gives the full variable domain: KAGVTQTPRYLIKTRGQQVTLSCSPISGHRSVSWYQQTPGQGLQFLFEYFSETQRNKGNFPGRFSGRQFSNSRSEMNVSTLELGDSALYLCASSFWTGGTEAFFGQGTRLTVV.

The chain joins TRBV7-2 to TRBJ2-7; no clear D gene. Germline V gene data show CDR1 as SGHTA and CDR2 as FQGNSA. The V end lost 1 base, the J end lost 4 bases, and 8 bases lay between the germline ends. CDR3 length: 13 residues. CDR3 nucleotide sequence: TGTGCCAGCAGCTTAGGGTCTGAATACGAGCAGTACTTC. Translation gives CASSLGSEYEQYF.

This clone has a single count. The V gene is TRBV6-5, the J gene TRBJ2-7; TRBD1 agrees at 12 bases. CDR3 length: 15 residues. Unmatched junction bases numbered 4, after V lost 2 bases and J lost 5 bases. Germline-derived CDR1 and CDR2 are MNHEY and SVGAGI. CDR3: CASSYRGTGGDEQYF. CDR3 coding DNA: TGTGCCAGCAGTTACAGAGGGACAGGGGGCGACGAGCAGTACTTC.

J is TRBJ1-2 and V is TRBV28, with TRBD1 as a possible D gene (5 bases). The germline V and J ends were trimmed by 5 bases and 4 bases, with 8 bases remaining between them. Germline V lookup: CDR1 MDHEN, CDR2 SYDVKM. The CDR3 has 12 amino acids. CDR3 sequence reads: CASSGGGYGYTF. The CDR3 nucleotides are TGTGCCAGCAGTGGGGGAGGCTATGGCTACACCTTC.

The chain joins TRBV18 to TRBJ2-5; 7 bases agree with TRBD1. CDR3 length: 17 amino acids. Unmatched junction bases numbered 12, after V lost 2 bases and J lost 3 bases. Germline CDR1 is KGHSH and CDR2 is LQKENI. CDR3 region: CASSPFSPGGEKETQYF. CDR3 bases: TGTGCCAGCTCACCATTCAGCCCAGGGGGAGAGAAAGAGACCCAGTACTTC.

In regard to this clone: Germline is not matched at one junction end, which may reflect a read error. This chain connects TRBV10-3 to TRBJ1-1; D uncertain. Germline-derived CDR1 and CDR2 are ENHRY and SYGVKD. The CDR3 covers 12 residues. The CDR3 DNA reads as TGTGCCATCAGGGAGTGGGAGACTGAAGCTTTCTTT. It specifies CAIREWETEAFF.

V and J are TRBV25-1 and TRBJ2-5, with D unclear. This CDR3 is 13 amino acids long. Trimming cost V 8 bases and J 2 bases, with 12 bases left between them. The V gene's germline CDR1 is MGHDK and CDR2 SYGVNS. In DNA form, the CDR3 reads TGTGCCAGCTCTCAAGAGCTTCAAGAGACCCAGTACTTC. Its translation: CASSQELQETQYF.

As DNA, the CDR3 is TGTGCCAGCAAGAGCCCAGGGACCGGGGAGACCCAGTACTTC. Protein product: CASKSPGTGETQYF. The chain couples TRBV7-8 to TRBJ2-5; D is perhaps TRBD1 or TRBD2 (5 bases each). The CDR3 runs to 14 residues. The V end lost 7 bases, the J end lost 5 bases, and 17 bases lay between the germline ends. Germline V lookup: CDR1 SGHVS, CDR2 FQNEAQ.

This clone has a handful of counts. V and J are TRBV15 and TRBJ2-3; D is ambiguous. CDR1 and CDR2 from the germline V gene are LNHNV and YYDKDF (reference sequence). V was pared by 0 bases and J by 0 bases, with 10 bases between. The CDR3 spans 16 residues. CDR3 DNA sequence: TGTGCCACCAGCAGAGATTGGTCCTTTAGCACAGATACGCAGTATTTT. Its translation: CATSRDWSFSTDTQYF.

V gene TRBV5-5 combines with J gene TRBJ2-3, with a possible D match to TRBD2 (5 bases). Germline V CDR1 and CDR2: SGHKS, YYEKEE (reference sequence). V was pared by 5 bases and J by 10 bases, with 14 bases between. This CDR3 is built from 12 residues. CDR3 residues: CASRLEGMAQYF. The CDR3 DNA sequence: TGTGCCAGCAGACTTGAGGGAATGGCGCAGTATTTT.

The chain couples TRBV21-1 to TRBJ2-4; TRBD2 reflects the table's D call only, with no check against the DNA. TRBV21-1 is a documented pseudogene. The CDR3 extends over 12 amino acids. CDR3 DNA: TGTGCCAGCAGCAAACTCTACGCTCTCATGGACTTC. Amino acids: CASSKLYALMDF.

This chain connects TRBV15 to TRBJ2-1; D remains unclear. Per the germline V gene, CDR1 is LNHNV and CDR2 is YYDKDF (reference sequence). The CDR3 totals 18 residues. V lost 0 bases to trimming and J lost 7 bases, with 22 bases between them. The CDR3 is CATSRELGRFGTTNEQFF. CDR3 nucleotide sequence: TGTGCCACCAGCAGAGAACTCGGCCGGTTCGGTACAACTAATGAGCAGTTCTTC.

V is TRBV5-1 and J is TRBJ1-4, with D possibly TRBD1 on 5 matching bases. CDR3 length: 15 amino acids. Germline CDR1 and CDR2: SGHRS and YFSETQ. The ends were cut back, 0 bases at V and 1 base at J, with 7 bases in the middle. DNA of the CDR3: TGCGCCAGCAGCTTGGAAGGGGTAACTAATGAAAAACTGTTTTTT. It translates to CASSLEGVTNEKLFF.

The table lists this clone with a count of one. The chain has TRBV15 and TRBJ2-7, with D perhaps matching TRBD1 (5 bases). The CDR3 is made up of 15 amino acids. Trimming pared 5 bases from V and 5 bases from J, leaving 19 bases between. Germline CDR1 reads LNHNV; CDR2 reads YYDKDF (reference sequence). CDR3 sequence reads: CATSSVGNRIDEQYF. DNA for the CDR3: TGTGCCACCAGCTCCGTCGGCAACAGGATCGACGAGCAGTACTTC.